One T cell receptor beta chain is described in this entry. The data derive from a study of shared clonotypes between healthy human individuals. Study context: Researchers drew samples from two women and a few men aged 18 to 49.

Splitting of CD4+ cells produced CD45RA+ naive and CD45RA-negative memory subsets. Several immunoSEQ 96-well plates shared each subset's DNA, each plate a replicate. Repertoires were generated with immunoSEQ multiplex PCR, while TCRdb's copy carries only in-frame clones and drops some. The profile shows about 960,000 clones, over 60% of them singletons. The CDR3 length is 16 residues. Germline V gene sequence: CDR1 LNHDA, CDR2 SQIVND (reference sequence). V was pared by 9 bases and J by 6 bases, with 24 bases between. The clonotype comes from a man younger than 35 in good health. This chain connects TRBV19 to TRBJ1-5; D possibly corresponds to TRBD1 (6 bases). The specimen sequenced was memory CD4+ T cells sorted from blood. The sample's subset: CD45RA-negative fraction. The DNA for the CDR3 is TGTGCCAGCCGGGGGCCAGGCTCCTTTGGGGGTCAGCCCCAGCATTTT. It encodes CASRGPGSFGGQPQHF.